This T cell receptor (beta chain) was captured in a study of shared T cell receptors in the human thymus. Libraries were prepared by immunoSEQ multiplex PCR; TCRdb keeps only in-frame clonotypes and omits some of them. The sample contains some 400,000 clones, roughly 94% of which appear only once. The TCR comes from a human donor. The source material was thymocytes.

The CDR3 sequence is CASSPLAGNQPQHF. CDR3 DNA sequence: TGTGCCAGCTCACCACTAGCGGGGAATCAGCCCCAGCATTTT. This chain connects TRBV18 to TRBJ1-5, with no clear D. Germline assignment: CDR1 KGHSH and CDR2 LQKENI. V lost 1 base to trimming and J lost 4 bases, with 8 bases between them. The CDR3 is 14 residues long.